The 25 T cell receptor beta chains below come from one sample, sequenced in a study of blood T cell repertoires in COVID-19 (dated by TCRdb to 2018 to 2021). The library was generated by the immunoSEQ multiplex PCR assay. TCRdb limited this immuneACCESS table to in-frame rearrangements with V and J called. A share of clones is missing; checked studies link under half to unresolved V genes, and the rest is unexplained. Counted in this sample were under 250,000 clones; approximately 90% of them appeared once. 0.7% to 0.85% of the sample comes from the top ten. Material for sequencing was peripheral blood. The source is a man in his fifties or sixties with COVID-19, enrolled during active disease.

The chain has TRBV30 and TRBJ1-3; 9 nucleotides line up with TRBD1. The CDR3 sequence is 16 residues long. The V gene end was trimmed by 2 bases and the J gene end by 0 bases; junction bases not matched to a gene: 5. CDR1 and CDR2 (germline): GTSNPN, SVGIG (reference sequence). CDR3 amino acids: CAWSRQGDISGNTIYF. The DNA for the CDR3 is TGTGCCTGGAGTCGACAGGGGGATATCTCTGGAAACACCATATATTTT.

The CDR3 protein is CASSYPTRQVDTEAFF. In DNA form, the CDR3 reads TGTGCCAGCAGTTACCCAACTCGACAGGTCGACACTGAAGCTTTCTTT. The rearrangement links TRBV6-2 or TRBV6-3 to TRBJ1-1, with D possibly matching TRBD1 (6 bases). The length of the CDR3 is 16 residues. The V gene lost 2 bases and the J gene lost 3 bases, with 16 bases spanning the gap. Looked up from germline, CDR1 is MNHEY and CDR2 is SVGEGT.

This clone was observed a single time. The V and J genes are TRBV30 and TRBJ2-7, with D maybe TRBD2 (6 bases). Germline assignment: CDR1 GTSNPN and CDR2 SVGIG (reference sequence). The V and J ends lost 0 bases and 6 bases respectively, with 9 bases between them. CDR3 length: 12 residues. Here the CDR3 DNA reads TGTGCCTGGAGTGTACTGGGGGGCGAGCAGTACTTC. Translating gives CAWSVLGGEQYF.

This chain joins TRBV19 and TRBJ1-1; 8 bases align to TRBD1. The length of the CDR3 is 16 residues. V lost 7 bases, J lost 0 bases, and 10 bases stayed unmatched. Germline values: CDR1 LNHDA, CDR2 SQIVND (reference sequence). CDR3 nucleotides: TGTGCCAGTAATAACCGGGACAGGACCCTGAACACTGAAGCTTTCTTT. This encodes CASNNRDRTLNTEAFF.

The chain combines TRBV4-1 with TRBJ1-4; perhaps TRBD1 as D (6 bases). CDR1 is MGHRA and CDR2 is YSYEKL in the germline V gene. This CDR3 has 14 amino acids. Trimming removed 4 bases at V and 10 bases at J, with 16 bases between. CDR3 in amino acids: CASSPGQNPGKLFF. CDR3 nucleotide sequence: TGCGCCAGCAGCCCGGGACAAAATCCTGGAAAACTGTTTTTT.

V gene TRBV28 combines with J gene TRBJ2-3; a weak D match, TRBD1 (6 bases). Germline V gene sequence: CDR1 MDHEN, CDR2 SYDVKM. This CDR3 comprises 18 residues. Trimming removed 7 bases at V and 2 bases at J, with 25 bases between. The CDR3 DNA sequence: TGTGCCAGCACCGCGGACAGTGCCGAAACCCAGTTCACAGATACGCAGTATTTT. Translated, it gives CASTADSAETQFTDTQYF.

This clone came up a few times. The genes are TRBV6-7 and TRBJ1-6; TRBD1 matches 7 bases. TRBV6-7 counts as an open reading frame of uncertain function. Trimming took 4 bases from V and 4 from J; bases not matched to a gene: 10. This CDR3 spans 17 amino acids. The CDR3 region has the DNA TGTGCCAGCAGTTCCGGGACAGCGGAGGGGTATAATTCACCCCTCCACTTT. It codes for CASSSGTAEGYNSPLHF.

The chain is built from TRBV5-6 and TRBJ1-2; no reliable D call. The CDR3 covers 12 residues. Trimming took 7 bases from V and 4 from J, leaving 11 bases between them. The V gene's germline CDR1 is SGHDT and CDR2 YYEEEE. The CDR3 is CASGRRSYGYTF. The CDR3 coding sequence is TGTGCCAGCGGTAGGAGGAGCTATGGCTACACCTTC.

CDR3 nucleotides: TGTGCCTCTTCGACAGAATCGTCAACTAATGAAAAACTGTTTTTT. Residues: CASSTESSTNEKLFF. The V call is TRBV30, the J call TRBJ1-4; tentative D call: TRBD1 (5 bases). Germline V gene lookup returns CDR1 GTSNPN and CDR2 SVGIG (reference sequence). The V end lost 7 bases, the J end lost 0 bases, and 15 bases lay between the germline ends. The CDR3 is made up of 15 amino acids.

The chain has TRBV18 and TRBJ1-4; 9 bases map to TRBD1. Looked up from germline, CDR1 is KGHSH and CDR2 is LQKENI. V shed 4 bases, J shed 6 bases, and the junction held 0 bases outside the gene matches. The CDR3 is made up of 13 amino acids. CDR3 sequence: CASSRTGDEKLFF. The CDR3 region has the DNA TGTGCCAGCTCACGGACAGGGGATGAAAAACTGTTTTTT.

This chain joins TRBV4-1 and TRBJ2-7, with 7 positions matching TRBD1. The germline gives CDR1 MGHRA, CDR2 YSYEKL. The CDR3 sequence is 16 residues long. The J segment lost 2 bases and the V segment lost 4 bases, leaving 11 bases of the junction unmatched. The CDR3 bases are TGCGCCAGCAGCCGACTAACGGGACAGCTTACCTACGAGCAGTACTTC. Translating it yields CASSRLTGQLTYEQYF.

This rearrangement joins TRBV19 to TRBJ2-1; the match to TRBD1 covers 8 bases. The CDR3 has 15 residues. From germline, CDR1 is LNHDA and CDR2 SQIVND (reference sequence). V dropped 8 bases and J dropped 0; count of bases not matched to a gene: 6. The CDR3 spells CASRRQGPSYNEQFF. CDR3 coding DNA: TGTGCCAGTCGCCGACAGGGGCCCTCCTACAATGAGCAGTTCTTC.

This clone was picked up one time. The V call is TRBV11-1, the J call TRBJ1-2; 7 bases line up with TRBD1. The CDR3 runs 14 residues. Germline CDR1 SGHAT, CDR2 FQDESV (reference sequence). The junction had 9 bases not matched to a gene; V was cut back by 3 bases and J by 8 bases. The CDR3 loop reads CASSFRTGSLGYTF. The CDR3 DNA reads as TGTGCCAGCAGCTTTCGGACAGGCTCCTTGGGCTACACCTTC.

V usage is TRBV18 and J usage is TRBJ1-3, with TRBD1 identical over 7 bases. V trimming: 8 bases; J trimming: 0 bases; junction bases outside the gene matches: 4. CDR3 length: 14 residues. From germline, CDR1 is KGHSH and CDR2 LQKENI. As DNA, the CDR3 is TGTGCCAGCCAAGGACAGGACTCTGGAAACACCATATATTTT. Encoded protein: CASQGQDSGNTIYF.

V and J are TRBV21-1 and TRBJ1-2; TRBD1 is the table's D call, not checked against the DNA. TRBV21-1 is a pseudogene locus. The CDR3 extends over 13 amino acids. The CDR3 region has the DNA TGTGCCAGCTACCCCCACAGGGTCGGCGGCTACACCTTC. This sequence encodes CASYPHRVGGYTF.

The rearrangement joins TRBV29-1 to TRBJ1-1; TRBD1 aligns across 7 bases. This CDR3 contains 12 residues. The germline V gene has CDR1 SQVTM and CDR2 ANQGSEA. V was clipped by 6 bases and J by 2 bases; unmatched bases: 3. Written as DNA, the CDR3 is TGCAGCGTGACAGGGAGCAACACTGAAGCTTTCTTT. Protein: CSVTGSNTEAFF.

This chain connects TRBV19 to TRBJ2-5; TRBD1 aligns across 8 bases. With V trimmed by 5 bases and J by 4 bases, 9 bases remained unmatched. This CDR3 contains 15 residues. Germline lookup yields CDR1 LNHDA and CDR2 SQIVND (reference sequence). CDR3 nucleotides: TGTGCCAGTAGTCTATCACAGGGGGTCGGAGAGACCCAGTACTTC. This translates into CASSLSQGVGETQYF.

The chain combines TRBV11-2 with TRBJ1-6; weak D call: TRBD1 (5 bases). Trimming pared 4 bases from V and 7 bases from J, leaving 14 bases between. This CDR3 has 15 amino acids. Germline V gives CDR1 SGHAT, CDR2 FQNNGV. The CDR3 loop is CASSSLVGLNSPLHF. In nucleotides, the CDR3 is TGTGCCAGCAGCTCCCTAGTGGGGCTAAATTCACCCCTCCACTTT. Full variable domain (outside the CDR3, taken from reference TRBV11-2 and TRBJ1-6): EAGVAQSPRYKIIEKRQSVAFWCNPISGHATLYWYQQILGQGPKLLIQFQNNGVVDDSQLPKDRFSAERLKGVDSTLKIQPAKLEDSAVYLCASSSLVGLNSPLHFGNGTRLTVT.

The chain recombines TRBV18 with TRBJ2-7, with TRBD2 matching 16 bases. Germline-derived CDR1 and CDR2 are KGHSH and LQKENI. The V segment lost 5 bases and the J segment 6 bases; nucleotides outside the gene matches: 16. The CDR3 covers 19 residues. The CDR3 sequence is CASSSITGLAGGPVFEQYF. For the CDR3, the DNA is TGTGCCAGCTCAAGTATAACGGGACTAGCGGGAGGGCCCGTCTTCGAGCAGTACTTC.

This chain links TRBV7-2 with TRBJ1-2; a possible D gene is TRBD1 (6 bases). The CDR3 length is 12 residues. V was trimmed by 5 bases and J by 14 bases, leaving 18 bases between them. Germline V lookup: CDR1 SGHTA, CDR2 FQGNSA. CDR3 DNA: TGTGCCAGCAGCCCGACAGGCCGGCACAAAACCTTC. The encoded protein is CASSPTGRHKTF.

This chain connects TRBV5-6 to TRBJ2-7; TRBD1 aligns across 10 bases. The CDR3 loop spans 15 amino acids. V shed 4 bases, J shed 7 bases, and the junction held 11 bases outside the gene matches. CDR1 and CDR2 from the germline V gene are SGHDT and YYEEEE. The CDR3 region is CASSITGTGDREQYF. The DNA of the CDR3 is TGTGCCAGCAGCATCACCGGGACAGGGGATCGGGAGCAGTACTTC.

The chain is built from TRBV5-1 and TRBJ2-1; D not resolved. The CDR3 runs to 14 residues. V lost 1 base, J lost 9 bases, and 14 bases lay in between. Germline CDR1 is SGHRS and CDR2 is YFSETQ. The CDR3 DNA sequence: TGCGCCAGCAGCTTGCCATCGCCGGTTTCTGAGCAGTTCTTC. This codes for CASSLPSPVSEQFF.

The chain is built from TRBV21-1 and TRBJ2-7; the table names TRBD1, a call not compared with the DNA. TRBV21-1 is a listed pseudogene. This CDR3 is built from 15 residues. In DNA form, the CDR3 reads TGTGCCATACTACAGGGGGCGCCTACCTCCTACGAGCAGTACTTC. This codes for CAILQGAPTSYEQYF.

CDR3 in amino acids: CSASAVAVVRYNEQFF. The CDR3, as DNA: TGCAGTGCTAGTGCAGTAGCGGTAGTACGTTACAATGAGCAGTTCTTC. The rearrangement links TRBV20-1 to TRBJ2-1; a possible D gene is TRBD2 (6 bases). CDR1 is DFQATT, CDR2 SNEGSKA, per germline (reference sequence). Trimming removed 3 bases from V and 4 bases from J, with 19 bases in between. This CDR3 has 16 amino acids.

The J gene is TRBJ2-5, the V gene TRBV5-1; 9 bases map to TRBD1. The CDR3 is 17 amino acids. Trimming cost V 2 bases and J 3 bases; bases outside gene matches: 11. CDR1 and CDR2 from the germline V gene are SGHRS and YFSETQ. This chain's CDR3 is CASSFLPGQGSKETQYF. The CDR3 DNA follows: TGCGCCAGCAGCTTCCTCCCGGGACAGGGTTCAAAAGAGACCCAGTACTTC.